The TCR beta chain under discussion was sequenced for a study of radiotherapy plus CTLA-4 blockade in lung cancer. Germline V lookup: CDR1 MNHNY, CDR2 SVGAGI (reference sequence). Trimming took 2 bases from V and 0 from J, leaving 7 bases between them. The CDR3 runs 14 residues. Ipilimumab-mediated CTLA-4 blockade plus focal radiation was given to patients having chemo-refractory metastatic non-small-cell lung cancer. Sequencing was performed with immunoSEQ multiplex PCR; in TCRdb, only in-frame clones are kept and a portion is missing. The data contain over 60,000 clones, around 87% of them seen just once; the ten biggest clones take up around 40%.

J is TRBJ1-1 and V is TRBV6-6; no firm D call. This receptor was obtained from a human donor with non-small cell lung cancer that progressed on radiotherapy plus ipilimumab. The starting material was peripheral blood, obtained from a patient treated with radiotherapy plus ipilimumab. The CDR3 spells CASSYMNLNTEAFF. For the CDR3, the DNA is TGTGCCAGCAGTTACATGAACTTGAACACTGAAGCTTTCTTT.